Following are 12 T cell receptor beta chains from one sample sequenced in a study of blood T cells in healthy people across ages. Through a sample-barcoded 5' primer and a J-beta primer mix, a second PCR was run for roughly 6 to 12 cycles. From the 5' RACE reads, TCRdb called clonotypes with MiXCR, one entry per CDR3 protein. The sample yields fewer than 1 million distinct CDR3 sequences, approximately 44% seen once. Material: blood. The receptors originated from a man in his sixties in good health.

The rearrangement uses TRBV27 and TRBJ1-3; D perhaps matches TRBD1 (6 bases). V lost 5 bases and J 1 base, leaving 9 bases between the germline ends. Germline V gives CDR1 MNHEY, CDR2 SMNVEV (reference sequence). The CDR3 loop spans 14 amino acids. The CDR3, as DNA: TGTGCCAGCAGTGTAAGGGGGTCTGGAAACACCATATATTTT. Amino acids: CASSVRGSGNTIYF.

In regard to this clonotype: The junction departs from the called germline gene at one end, perhaps through a read error. The genes are TRBV6-4 and TRBJ1-5; D unclear. Germline V gives CDR1 MRHNA, CDR2 SNTAGT. The CDR3 length is 16 residues. The CDR3 loop is CASVLRLRGSDQPQHF. The DNA of the CDR3 is TGTGCCAGTGTCCTCCGGTTGCGAGGTAGCGATCAGCCCCAGCATTTT.

This clonotype has only a few counts. This rearrangement joins TRBV6-5 to TRBJ1-6, with 7 bases that match TRBD1. V lost 7 bases to trimming and J lost 8 bases; unmatched junction nucleotides: 8. The CDR3 is made up of 14 amino acids. Germline CDR1 is MNHEY and CDR2 is SVGAGI. CDR3 in amino acids: CASTEGQSYSPLHF. As DNA, the CDR3 is TGTGCCAGCACTGAGGGACAGTCATATTCACCCCTCCACTTT.

In its sample, this clonotype was seen a few times. The rearrangement uses TRBV28 and TRBJ2-7, with D maybe TRBD2 (5 bases). Trimming removed 4 bases at V and 1 base at J, with 14 bases between. Looked up from germline, CDR1 is MDHEN and CDR2 is SYDVKM. This CDR3 has 15 amino acids. DNA of the CDR3: TGTGCCAGCAGTTCCGGGGAGAGCTGGTCCTACGAGCAGTACTTC. Its protein product is CASSSGESWSYEQYF.

The J gene is TRBJ2-5, the V gene TRBV28; 11 nucleotides line up with TRBD1. Per germline, CDR1 MDHEN and CDR2 SYDVKM. The CDR3 loop spans 14 amino acids. V shed 8 bases and J 11 bases; nucleotides not matched to a gene: 13. CDR3 sequence reads: CASARDRGTLEQYF. The CDR3 region has the DNA TGTGCCAGCGCCCGGGACAGGGGGACCTTGGAGCAGTACTTC.

This clonotype was seen a few times. The V gene is TRBV12-3 or TRBV12-4, the J gene TRBJ1-4; D is ambiguous. The germline V and J ends were trimmed by 2 bases and 4 bases, with 8 bases remaining between them. This CDR3 contains 14 residues. The CDR3 loop reads CASSLKGFNEKLFF. CDR3 bases: TGTGCCAGCAGTTTAAAGGGATTTAATGAAAAACTGTTTTTT.

CDR3 DNA: TGCGCCAGCAGCCAACTTACGGGGGGGCGGTTCTTC. Amino acid sequence: CASSQLTGGRFF. The chain carries TRBV4-1 and TRBJ2-1, with TRBD2 identical over 8 bases. V lost 2 bases and J lost 15; bases outside the gene matches: 6. Germline lookup yields CDR1 MGHRA and CDR2 YSYEKL. This CDR3 comprises 12 residues.

The table lists this clonotype with many counts. V is TRBV7-9 and J is TRBJ2-3; TRBD1 matches at 10 bases. CDR1 and CDR2 (germline): SEHNR, FQNEAQ (reference sequence). With V trimmed by 8 bases and J by 4 bases, 6 bases remained unmatched. This CDR3 is 14 amino acids long. The CDR3 DNA sequence: TGTGCCAGCGCCCGGGACAGGGGCGCAGATACGCAGTATTTT. Its protein product is CASARDRGADTQYF.

This clonotype was detected a few times. This CDR3 reads CASRDYGQGMGQPQHF. As DNA, the CDR3 is TGTGCCAGCAGGGACTACGGACAGGGGATGGGACAGCCCCAGCATTTT. The chain is built from TRBV6-2 or TRBV6-3 and TRBJ1-5; 9 bases align to TRBD1. Germline V gives CDR1 MNHEY, CDR2 SVGEGT. The CDR3 spans 16 residues. V was pared by 6 bases and J by 7 bases, with 13 bases of the junction left unmatched.

The chain uses TRBV5-1 and TRBJ2-4, with D possibly matching TRBD1 (6 bases). The germline V gene has CDR1 SGHRS and CDR2 YFSETQ. Trimming shortened V by 2 bases and J by 8 bases, and 17 bases separated the two germline ends. The CDR3 length is 15 residues. This CDR3 reads CASSLGGPFVDIQYF. For the CDR3, the DNA is TGCGCCAGCAGCTTAGGGGGACCGTTCGTTGACATTCAGTACTTC. Looking up the rest from reference TRBV5-1 and TRBJ2-4 gives the full variable domain: KAGVTQTPRYLIKTRGQQVTLSCSPISGHRSVSWYQQTPGQGLQFLFEYFSETQRNKGNFPGRFSGRQFSNSRSEMNVSTLELGDSALYLCASSLGGPFVDIQYFGAGTRLSVL.

The rearrangement links TRBV19 to TRBJ1-1; D not certain. The CDR3 runs 13 residues. Germline V gene lookup returns CDR1 LNHDA and CDR2 SQIVND (reference sequence). Trimming took off 3 bases at V and 5 bases at J, with 10 bases between the two ends. The CDR3 here is CASSIWGGTEAFF. The CDR3 DNA follows: TGTGCCAGTAGTATTTGGGGAGGAACTGAAGCTTTCTTT.

V and J are TRBV27 and TRBJ2-3, with 7 nucleotides matching TRBD2. After removal of 5 bases from V and 3 bases from J, the junction contained 5 bases not matched to a gene. Germline values: CDR1 MNHEY, CDR2 SMNVEV (reference sequence). The CDR3 is made up of 14 amino acids. CDR3 bases: TGTGCCAGCAGTCCGCGGCGGGGGACAGATACGCAGTATTTT. Its translation is CASSPRRGTDTQYF.